This T cell receptor beta chain originates from a study of beta chain features in type 1 diabetes. Study-wide context: Examined across all samples were 90 million to 130 million sorted cells.

CDR3 length: 12 residues. CDR1 is LGHNA and CDR2 is YSLEER in the germline V gene. V gave up 0 bases and J gave up 7 bases, with 7 bases separating them. Reverse transcription of all isolated RNA meant that expressed TCRB transcripts were sequenced. The method was immunoSEQ multiplex PCR; TCRdb's version includes in-frame clones alone and lacks a portion of them. In the table there are about 320,000 clones, about 15% of which are singletons. Each of the CD4+ naive, central memory, regulatory and stem cell-like memory populations was sorted via CD45RO/CCR7/CD25/CD127/CD95/CD27. There are many counts of this clone.

The sequence was obtained from a man under 40 in good health. V gene TRBV4-3 combines with J gene TRBJ2-7; D unclear. Sequencing used central memory CD4+ T cells from blood. CDR3 coding DNA: TGCGCCAGCAGCCAAGAAGATGGTGAGCAGTACGTC. Translated: CASSQEDGEQYV.